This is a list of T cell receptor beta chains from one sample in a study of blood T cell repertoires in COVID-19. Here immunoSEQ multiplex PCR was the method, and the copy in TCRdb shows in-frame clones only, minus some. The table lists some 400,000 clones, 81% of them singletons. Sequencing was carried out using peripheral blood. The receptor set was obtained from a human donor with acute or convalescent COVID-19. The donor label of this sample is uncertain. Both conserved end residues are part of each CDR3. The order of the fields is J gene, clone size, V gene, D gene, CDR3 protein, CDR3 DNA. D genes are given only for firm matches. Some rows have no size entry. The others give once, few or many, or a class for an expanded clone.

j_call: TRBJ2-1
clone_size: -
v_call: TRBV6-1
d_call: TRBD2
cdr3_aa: CASSDPGLASGNEQFF
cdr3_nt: TGTGCCAGCAGTGACCCGGGACTAGCTTCTGGGAATGAGCAGTTCTTC

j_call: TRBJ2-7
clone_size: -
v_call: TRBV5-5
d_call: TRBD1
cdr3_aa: CASRLNRDRTYEQYF
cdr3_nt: TGTGCCAGCAGACTTAACCGGGACAGGACTTACGAGCAGTACTTC

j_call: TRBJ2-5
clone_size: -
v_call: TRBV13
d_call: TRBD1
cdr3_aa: CASSPGTGGYQETQYF
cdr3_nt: TGTGCCAGCAGCCCCGGGACAGGGGGGTACCAAGAGACCCAGTACTTC

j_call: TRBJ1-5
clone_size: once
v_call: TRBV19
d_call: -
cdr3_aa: CASSIGWSQPQHF
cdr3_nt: TGTGCCAGTAGTATTGGGTGGAGCCAGCCCCAGCATTTT

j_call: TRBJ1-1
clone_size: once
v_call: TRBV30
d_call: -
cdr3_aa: CAWVGQPNTEAFF
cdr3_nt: TGTGCCTGGGTCGGACAGCCGAACACTGAAGCTTTCTTT

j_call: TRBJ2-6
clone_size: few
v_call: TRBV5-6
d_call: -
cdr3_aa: CASSFRRPSGANVLTF
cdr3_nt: TGTGCCAGCAGCTTTCGGCGGCCCTCTGGGGCCAACGTCCTGACTTTC

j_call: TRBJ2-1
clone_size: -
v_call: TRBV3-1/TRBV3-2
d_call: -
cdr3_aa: CASSQETGEQFF
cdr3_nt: TGTGCCAGCAGCCAAGAAACAGGCGAGCAGTTCTTC

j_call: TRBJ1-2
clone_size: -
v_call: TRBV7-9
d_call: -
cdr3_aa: CASSFQGSYGYTF
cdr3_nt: TGTGCCAGCAGCTTCCAGGGGTCCTATGGCTACACCTTC

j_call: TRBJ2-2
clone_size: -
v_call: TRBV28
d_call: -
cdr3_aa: CASRTRARLPGKNTGELFF
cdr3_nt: TGTGCCAGCCGCACAAGGGCTCGACTTCCAGGGAAGAACACCGGGGAGCTGTTTTTT

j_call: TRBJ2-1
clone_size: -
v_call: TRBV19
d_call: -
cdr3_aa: CASRRTAGDEQFF
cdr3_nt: TGTGCCAGTCGTAGGACAGCCGGGGATGAGCAGTTCTTC

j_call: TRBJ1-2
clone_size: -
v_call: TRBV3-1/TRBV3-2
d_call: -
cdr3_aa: CASSHGGMGYTF
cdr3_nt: TGTGCCAGCAGCCATGGAGGAATGGGCTACACCTTC

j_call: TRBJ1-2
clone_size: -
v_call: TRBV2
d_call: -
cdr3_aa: CASSEVGGGTTGYTF
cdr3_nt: TGTGCCAGCAGTGAAGTGGGGGGGGGCACGACTGGCTACACCTTC

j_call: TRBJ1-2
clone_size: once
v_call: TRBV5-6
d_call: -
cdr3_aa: CASSLGASGISYGYTF
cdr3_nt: TGTGCCAGCAGCTTGGGGGCATCAGGGATTAGCTATGGCTACACCTTC

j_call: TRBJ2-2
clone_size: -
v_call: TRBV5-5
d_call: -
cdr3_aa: CASSLDTNTGELFF
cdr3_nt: TGTGCCAGCAGCTTGGACACAAACACCGGGGAGCTGTTTTTT

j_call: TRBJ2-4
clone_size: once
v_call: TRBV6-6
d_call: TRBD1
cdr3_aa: CASSYRGRENIQYF
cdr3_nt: TGTGCCAGCAGTTACAGGGGGCGAGAAAACATTCAGTACTTC

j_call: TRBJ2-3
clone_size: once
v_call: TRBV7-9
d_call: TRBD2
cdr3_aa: CASSSRIYQGGSTDTQYF
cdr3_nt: TGTGCCAGCAGCTCCAGGATCTATCAGGGAGGGAGCACAGATACGCAGTATTTT

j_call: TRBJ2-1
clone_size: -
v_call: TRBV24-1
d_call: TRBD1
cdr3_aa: CATRDRYNEQFF
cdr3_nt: TGTGCCACCCGGGACAGGTACAATGAGCAGTTCTTC

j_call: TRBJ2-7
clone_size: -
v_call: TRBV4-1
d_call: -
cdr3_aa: CASSPTIRGFSYEQYF
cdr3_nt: TGCGCCAGCAGCCCCACGATCAGGGGCTTCTCCTACGAGCAGTACTTC

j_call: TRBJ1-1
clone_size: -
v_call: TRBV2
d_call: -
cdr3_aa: CASREVRGTEAFF
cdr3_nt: TGTGCCAGCAGGGAAGTCAGGGGCACTGAAGCTTTCTTT